This T cell receptor (beta chain) was identified during a study of yellow fever vaccine responses in identical twins. From the RT-PCR reads, TCRdb called clonotypes with MiXCR, one entry per CDR3 protein. The table lists about 14,000 distinct CDR3 sequences, less than 85% of them singletons. The germline V gene encodes CDR1 SGHVS and CDR2 FNYEAQ. Trimming stripped 5 bases from V and 2 bases from J, with 17 bases between. The CDR3 has 16 residues. A few counts support this clonotype. The chain is built from TRBV7-6 and TRBJ2-3, with D tentatively TRBD1 (7 bases). Sequenced here: T cells from blood (PBMCs), unsorted or a sorted subset (not recorded which), sampled before or after yellow fever vaccination (not recorded which). The clonotype originates from a woman between 18 and 29 years old who received the yellow fever vaccine. This chain's CDR3 is CASSRNRGGNTDTQYF. The CDR3 DNA follows: TGTGCCAGCAGCCGCAACAGGGGCGGGAACACAGATACGCAGTATTTT.